Listed below are T cell receptor beta chains from one sample, sequenced in a study of T cells in tumors after PD-1 blockade. Data came from immunoSEQ multiplex PCR; TCRdb stores just in-frame clones and leaves some out. The sample records fewer than 55,000 clones, 81% being singletons. The source material was PBMCs, sampled before anti-PD-1 treatment. The source is a human donor with basal cell carcinoma. Both conserved end residues are part of each CDR3. A D gene is named only where the DNA matches it firmly. Clone sizes are given selectively: once, few, many, or a class where the clone is expanded.

j_call,d_call,v_call,clone_size,cdr3_nt,cdr3_aa
TRBJ1-5,-,TRBV6-6,once,TGTGCCAGCAGTCGCGGCGCGGACCCTCAAAGCAATCAGCCCCAGCATTTT,CASSRGADPQSNQPQHF
TRBJ2-3,-,TRBV12-3/TRBV12-4,-,TGTGCCAGCAGTTCGACTCTCACAGATACGCAGTATTTT,CASSSTLTDTQYF
TRBJ2-1,TRBD2,TRBV7-6,-,TGTGCCAGCAGCTTTAGCGGGGGAGATTACAATGAGCAGTTCTTC,CASSFSGGDYNEQFF
TRBJ2-6,TRBD1,TRBV6-5,-,TGTGCCACCAAAACAGGGGACGGGGCCAACGTCCTGACTTTC,CATKTGDGANVLTF
TRBJ2-5,-,TRBV18,-,TGTGCCAGCTCCCCCAGGGCTAGCAGCCAAGAGACCCAGTACTTC,CASSPRASSQETQYF
TRBJ2-7,TRBD1,TRBV30,-,TGTGCCTGGAGTGTAGATTGGGACAGGGGTGGCGAGCAGTACTTC,CAWSVDWDRGGEQYF
TRBJ2-6,TRBD1,TRBV14,-,TGTGCCAGCAGCCCCGGGACAGGGATATCTGGGGCCAACGTCCTGACTTTC,CASSPGTGISGANVLTF
TRBJ2-3,-,TRBV15,-,TGTGCCACCAGCAGAGGAGGAGGGGGGGCAGATACGCAGTATTTT,CATSRGGGGADTQYF
TRBJ2-3,-,TRBV7-7,-,TGTGCCAGCAGCTTAGGGAACGGGGGCACAGATACGCAGTATTTT,CASSLGNGGTDTQYF
TRBJ2-5,TRBD2,TRBV3-1/TRBV3-2,-,TGTGCCAGCAGCCCGAGGGCGGGGGGCCTCCAAGAGACCCAGTACTTC,CASSPRAGGLQETQYF
TRBJ2-7,-,TRBV9,-,TGTGCCAGCAGCGTAGCGCCGGATCGAACCTACGAGCAGTACTTC,CASSVAPDRTYEQYF
TRBJ2-3,TRBD1,TRBV24-1,-,TGTGCCACCAGTGAATCTACAGGGGGCCCGGGGACAGATACGCAGTATTTT,CATSESTGGPGTDTQYF
TRBJ2-1,-,TRBV6-5,-,TGTGCCAGCAGTTACTCAGACTCCTACAATGAGCAGTTCTTC,CASSYSDSYNEQFF
TRBJ2-6,-,TRBV7-8,-,TGTGCCAGCAGCTTCGTACGTTCCTCTGGGGCCAACGTCCTGACTTTC,CASSFVRSSGANVLTF
TRBJ1-5,TRBD1,TRBV5-1,-,TGCGCCAGCAGCTTGGAGGGGGCCTCCAATCAGCCCCAGCATTTT,CASSLEGASNQPQHF
TRBJ2-3,-,TRBV10-1,-,TGCGCCAGCAGTGAAGGAGAGAGGACAGATACGCAGTATTTT,CASSEGERTDTQYF
TRBJ1-1,-,TRBV18,once,TGTGCCAGCTCACCACTGGTCCCCAGGGGAGGCACTGAAGCTTTCTTT,CASSPLVPRGGTEAFF
TRBJ2-3,-,TRBV30,-,TGTGCCTGGAGTAGAATTTGGGGGGGGGCCTTTCCAGATACGCAGTATTTT,CAWSRIWGGAFPDTQYF
TRBJ2-4,TRBD1,TRBV28,-,TGTGCCAGCACCAGGACAGGGACCAAAAACATTCAGTACTTC,CASTRTGTKNIQYF
TRBJ2-7,-,TRBV30,-,TGTGCCTGGAGTGTAGCCTACGAGCAGTACTTC,CAWSVAYEQYF
TRBJ2-7,TRBD1,TRBV5-4,-,TGTGCCAGCAGCTTGAGGGACAGGGGCTACGAGCAGTACTTC,CASSLRDRGYEQYF
TRBJ1-5,TRBD1,TRBV7-2,-,TGTGCCAGCAGCCCCCGGGACAGGGAAAATCAGCCCCAGCATTTT,CASSPRDRENQPQHF
TRBJ2-7,-,TRBV30,-,TGTGCCTGGAACCCCGGGACAACCAAAAGGGGCTACGAGCAGTACTTC,CAWNPGTTKRGYEQYF
TRBJ1-6,TRBD1,TRBV7-2,few,TGTGCCAGCAGCTACGCTTCCCAGGACAGGGTAAAGAGTTCACCCCTCCACTTT,CASSYASQDRVKSSPLHF
TRBJ1-1,-,TRBV9,-,TGTGCCAGCAGCGTTATTTTGAACACTGAAGCTTTCTTT,CASSVILNTEAFF
TRBJ1-4,TRBD1,TRBV2,once,TGTGCCAGCAGTGAAGAAGGGACAGGGAGTGAAAAACTGTTTTTT,CASSEEGTGSEKLFF
TRBJ2-2,-,TRBV19,-,TGTGCCAGTAGTACCTTAGCTCAGGGAAACACCGGGGAGCTGTTTTTT,CASSTLAQGNTGELFF
TRBJ1-5,-,TRBV10-1,-,TGCGCCAGCAGGGCGGGGTGGTTGGGCAATCAGCCCCAGCATTTT,CASRAGWLGNQPQHF
TRBJ2-4,TRBD2,TRBV28,once,TGTGCCAGCAGACGGGAGGGGGCCAAAAACATTCAGTACTTC,CASRREGAKNIQYF
TRBJ1-2,-,TRBV6-5,once,TGTGCCAGCAGCAGCCAGGGGCCCGGTGGCTACACCTTC,CASSSQGPGGYTF
TRBJ2-1,TRBD1,TRBV10-1,-,TGCGCCAGCAGTGAGGGACAGGGCGGTCGCAATGAGCAGTTCTTC,CASSEGQGGRNEQFF
TRBJ2-2,TRBD2,TRBV3-1/TRBV3-2,-,TGTGCCAGCAGGAACAGACTAGCGGGGGGGACCGGGGAGCTGTTTTTT,CASRNRLAGGTGELFF
TRBJ2-5,TRBD2,TRBV4-1,-,TGCGCCAGCAGCCTGAGGTTTGGGGGGGGTCAAGAGACCCAGTACTTC,CASSLRFGGGQETQYF
TRBJ2-2,-,TRBV19,-,TGTGCCAGTACCGAACGGACAGAGAACACCGGGGAGCTGTTTTTT,CASTERTENTGELFF
TRBJ2-7,TRBD1,TRBV6-5,-,TGTGCCAGCACCCACCGGGACAGTAGCTCCTACGAGCAGTACTTC,CASTHRDSSSYEQYF
TRBJ2-7,TRBD1,TRBV10-3,-,TGTGCCATCAGTCGGGACAGGGGAGCCTACGAGCAGTACTTC,CAISRDRGAYEQYF
TRBJ1-1,-,TRBV19,-,TGTGCCAGCCAACAGGGAGGGCGGGACACTGAAGCTTTCTTT,CASQQGGRDTEAFF
TRBJ1-2,-,TRBV19,-,TGTGCCAGTAGTGTTGGTTTCGACTATGGCTACACCTTC,CASSVGFDYGYTF
TRBJ2-5,TRBD2,TRBV19,-,TGTGCCAGTAGTATAGGCGGGGCTAGCGGAGAGACCCAGTACTTC,CASSIGGASGETQYF
TRBJ2-7,-,TRBV5-6,-,TGTGCCAGCAGCTTCGGGGGGCGATCCCACGAGCAGTACTTC,CASSFGGRSHEQYF
TRBJ2-7,-,TRBV6-5,-,TGTGCCAGCAGTAAGTCCTACGAGCAGTACTTC,CASSKSYEQYF
TRBJ2-3,-,TRBV7-8,-,TGTGCCAGCAGCACCTCACCTAGCACAGATACGCAGTATTTT,CASSTSPSTDTQYF
TRBJ2-7,TRBD1,TRBV11-1,-,TGTGCCAGCAGCGGGGACAGGGACGAGCAGTACTTC,CASSGDRDEQYF
TRBJ1-1,-,TRBV12-3/TRBV12-4,-,TGTGCCAGCAGTTACAGGATGACTGAAGCTTTCTTT,CASSYRMTEAFF
TRBJ2-3,-,TRBV24-1,-,TGTGCCACCAGTGATTTGCGGTTCGGGGGTAATGATACGCAGTATTTT,CATSDLRFGGNDTQYF